The rows below give T cell receptor beta chains drawn from one sample of a study of vaccination effects on CD4 cells after COVID-19. For these TCRs, the target antigens are not known. This table comes from immunoSEQ multiplex PCR, and its TCRdb copy is limited to in-frame clones, with some not included. Here the sample spans about 22,000 clones, roughly 73% being singletons. The sample here was CD4+ T cells from PBMCs cultured with HCoV-229E spike peptides, taken before COVID-19 vaccination. The receptors here all came from a human donor who received a COVID-19 vaccine. The CDR3 runs from the conserved cysteine through the conserved F or W. Fields, in order: J gene, D gene, V gene, CDR3 length, CDR3 protein. The D gene is left open where the match is weak.

TRBJ2-3 - TRBV7-9 12 CASSFSGDTQYF
TRBJ2-2 - TRBV2 13 CASRPRQSGELFF
TRBJ1-5 TRBD1 TRBV4-1 17 CASTTSTGSLGNQPQHF
TRBJ2-7 - TRBV10-3 17 CAISGLVGGRSRYEQYF
TRBJ2-3 TRBD1 TRBV5-6 14 CASQRDRVTDTQYF
TRBJ1-1 - TRBV27 15 CASSLLGAGNTEAFF
TRBJ1-2 TRBD1 TRBV6-5 14 CASRTGGLDYGYTF
TRBJ2-2 - TRBV3-1/TRBV3-2 17 CASSPLGSGLDTGELFF
TRBJ1-2 - TRBV24-1 14 CATSDVARVGGYTF
TRBJ1-1 TRBD1 TRBV5-1 16 CASSLAPTGVNTEAFF
TRBJ1-2 - TRBV27 11 CASWGGRGYTF
TRBJ1-1 - TRBV6-5 13 CASSYPPSIEAFF
TRBJ1-3 - TRBV5-5 13 CASSLLTGNTIYF
TRBJ1-4 TRBD1 TRBV6-1 16 CASSDRQGVTNEKLFF
TRBJ2-1 TRBD2 TRBV27 15 CASSLGSGGYNEQFF
TRBJ2-5 - TRBV13 13 CASRRGSQETQYF
TRBJ2-5 - TRBV7-7 18 CASSSGRLVRGTLETQYF
TRBJ2-5 TRBD1 TRBV24-1 16 CATSDSYRGRFETQYF
TRBJ2-7 TRBD1 TRBV24-1 14 CATSDLGTGFVQYF
TRBJ1-5 TRBD1 TRBV15 15 CATSRTGVSNQPQHF
TRBJ1-2 TRBD1 TRBV12-3/TRBV12-4 13 CASSHGQGFGYTF
TRBJ1-1 - TRBV6-5 14 CASTPQRMNTEAFF
TRBJ2-5 - TRBV7-2 15 CASSLAGTFQETQYF
TRBJ2-5 - TRBV9 11 CASSGEETQYF
TRBJ2-3 TRBD2 TRBV4-1 17 CASSQPSGGASTDTQYF
TRBJ1-3 TRBD1 TRBV5-1 15 CASSFTGAFGNTIYF
TRBJ2-5 - TRBV6-1 13 CASSEAWRETQYF
TRBJ2-2 TRBD1 TRBV27 15 CASSASGTATGELFF
TRBJ1-1 - TRBV19 14 CASSIVVRNTEAFF
TRBJ2-7 TRBD2 TRBV27 15 CASSRTVAGAYEQYF
TRBJ1-2 TRBD1 TRBV14 13 CASSDTGGGGYTF
TRBJ1-5 TRBD1 TRBV5-4 15 CASSSVPGQGKPQHF
TRBJ2-1 TRBD2 TRBV27 17 CASSLTSGGAGYNEQFF
TRBJ1-3 TRBD1 TRBV18 17 CASSLDRGARSGNTIYF
TRBJ2-1 - TRBV27 15 CASSLSASRDNEQFF
TRBJ2-7 TRBD1 TRBV19 14 CASSKRQGTHEQYF
TRBJ2-5 TRBD2 TRBV6-4 13 CASSDAGGGPQYF
TRBJ1-2 - TRBV6-1 13 CSSTLPGRHGYTF
TRBJ2-1 TRBD2 TRBV7-6 16 CASSLRGGSGYNEQFF
TRBJ1-6 - TRBV6-5 13 CASRRTANSPLHF
TRBJ2-2 - TRBV3-1/TRBV3-2 14 CASSRETLNGELFF
TRBJ1-4 - TRBV7-9 19 CASSVGIGFEYGTNEKLFF
TRBJ1-1 - TRBV5-1 13 CASSPGGNTEAFF
TRBJ2-5 - TRBV20-1 11 CSARLRETQYF
TRBJ2-5 - TRBV5-4 16 CASSLFAGRYKKTQYF
TRBJ1-3 - TRBV6-2/TRBV6-3 16 CASSYSSTSSGNTIYF
TRBJ2-1 - TRBV7-9 17 CASTLPLLAPLSGEQFF
TRBJ2-2 - TRBV10-1 15 CASRGGLGDTGELFF
TRBJ1-2 - TRBV10-3 13 CAITPRRAARYTF